The T cell receptor (beta chain) described here comes from a study of beta chain features in type 1 diabetes. Study observations and caveats: A moderate, significant TCRB CDR3 shortening appeared in type 1 diabetes across four CD4+ subsets. Type 1 diabetes patients had fewer VDJ junction insertions and more deletions.

As every portion of the isolated RNA was reverse transcribed, the sequencing read expressed TCRB transcripts. The data were produced by immunoSEQ multiplex PCR, yet TCRdb's version contains in-frame clones alone and is incomplete. The table has under 350,000 clones, 24% seen once; the top ten hold roughly 0.011%. Germline V gene sequence: CDR1 MDHEN, CDR2 SYDVKM. The CDR3 spans 13 residues. V lost 2 bases to trimming and J lost 8 bases, with 12 bases between them. This clone has only one observation. Its antigen is as yet unknown. The chain has TRBV28 and TRBJ1-2; D remains unclear. The TCR was taken from a woman aged 30 to 39 with type 1 diabetes. The sequenced sample consisted of naive CD4+ T cells from blood. The CDR3 DNA follows: TGTGCCAGCAGTTTACCGGGAGTCGGAGGCTACACCTTC. This encodes CASSLPGVGGYTF.